This TCR beta chain was recovered during a study of PD-1 blockade in classical Hodgkin lymphoma. Patients all relapsed after autologous stem cell transplantation, and there was variation in brentuximab vedotin exposure. Complete response, partial response or progressive disease was recorded as best response. On this clone itself: Its target is not known.

Findings and limits, study-wide: Compared with healthy donors, newly diagnosed patients reportedly showed lower baseline TCR diversity. Baseline diversity in complete responders resembled that of newly diagnosed patients. There was a significant rise in CD4+ TCR diversity by C4D1, with no such rise for CD8+.

Using immunoSEQ multiplex PCR, the repertoire was profiled, and TCRdb retains in-frame clones only, with some absent. The data hold about 60,000 clones, with under 95% observed a single time. This CDR3 comprises 15 residues. Deletions cut 5 bases from V and 6 bases from J, with 20 bases between. CDR1 and CDR2 from the germline V gene are MDHEN and SYDVKM. The receptor was derived from a human donor with classical Hodgkin lymphoma. Sequenced here: peripheral blood mononuclear cells (PBMCs), sampled at baseline. The chain is built from TRBV28 and TRBJ2-7; TRBD2 might be the D (5 bases). CDR3 loop: CASSPPGSFTTEQYF. The CDR3 DNA reads TGTGCCAGCAGTCCACCGGGGTCATTCACTACCGAGCAGTACTTC. The full variable domain, in which reference TRBV28 and TRBJ2-7 provide the parts outside the CDR3, is DVKVTQSSRYLVKRTGEKVFLECVQDMDHENMFWYRQDPGLGLRLIYFSYDVKMKEKGDIPEGYSVSREKKERFSLILESASTNQTSMYLCASSPPGSFTTEQYFGPGTRLTVT.